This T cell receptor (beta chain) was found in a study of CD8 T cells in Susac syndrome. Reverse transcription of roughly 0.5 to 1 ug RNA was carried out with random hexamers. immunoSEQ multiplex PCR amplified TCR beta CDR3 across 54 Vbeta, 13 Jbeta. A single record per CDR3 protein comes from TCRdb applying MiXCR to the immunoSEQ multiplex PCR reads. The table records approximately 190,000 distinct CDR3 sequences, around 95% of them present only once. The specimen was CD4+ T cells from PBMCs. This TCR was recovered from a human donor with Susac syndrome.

The CDR3 DNA follows: TGTGCCAGCTCGGCGAAGGATGTCAAAAACATTCAGTACTTC. This encodes CASSAKDVKNIQYF. The chain recombines TRBV18 with TRBJ2-4; D unclear. CDR1 and CDR2 from the germline V gene are KGHSH and LQKENI. CDR3 length equals 14 residues. The V end was cut by 6 bases, the J end by 3 bases, with 12 bases between.